This T cell receptor (beta chain) was identified in a study of control samples from healthy donors and cancer patients. Produced via immunoSEQ multiplex PCR; TCRdb's table is partial and in-frame only. The repertoire holds 40,000 or so clones, with approximately 89% as singletons. The TCR comes from a woman in her thirties or forties with head and neck cancer. The specimen sequenced was PBMCs.

The CDR3 DNA follows: TGTGCCAGCAGTTTTAGGGCAGGGAGAGCTTTCTTT. It translates to CASSFRAGRAFF. This sequence joins TRBV12-3 or TRBV12-4 and TRBJ1-1; weak D call: TRBD1 (5 bases). V lost 3 bases and J 10 bases, leaving 12 bases between the germline ends. The length of the CDR3 is 12 residues.